Presented here are 12 T cell receptor beta chains from one specimen sequenced in a study of T cell responses to AZD1222 COVID-19 vaccine. Assay: immunoSEQ multiplex PCR; the TCRdb copy retains only in-frame clones and omits some. The table lists 130,000 to 150,000 clones, about 91% of them singletons. The specimen was peripheral blood, collected on day 0 of AZD1222 vaccination. The receptors stem from an adult in good health.

The V gene is TRBV6-4, the J gene TRBJ2-6; no definite D call. Looked up from germline, CDR1 is MRHNA and CDR2 is SNTAGT. V lost 9 bases, J lost 0 bases, and 9 bases lay in between. This CDR3 is built from 14 residues. The CDR3 protein is CARPAFSGANVLTF. In nucleotides, the CDR3 is TGTGCCAGGCCGGCTTTCTCTGGGGCCAACGTCCTGACTTTC.

This clone was counted only a few times. The rearrangement uses TRBV5-8 and TRBJ1-1; D possibly corresponds to TRBD1 (6 bases). Germline V gene lookup returns CDR1 SGHTS and CDR2 YDEGEE. The CDR3 covers 16 residues. V dropped 2 bases and J dropped 2 bases, with 16 bases sitting between them. In DNA form, the CDR3 reads TGTGCCAGCAGCTTCCCCTTGAGGGGGTTTAACACTGAAGCTTTCTTT. Translated: CASSFPLRGFNTEAFF.

Concerning this clone: One end of the junction is discordant with germline, which a read error may explain. This rearrangement joins TRBV18 to TRBJ2-7; 7 bases align to TRBD2. CDR3 size: 15 residues. CDR1 and CDR2 (germline): KGHSH, LQKENI. This chain's CDR3 is CASSSTLANSDEQYF. The CDR3 DNA reads TGTGCCAGCTCATCAACACTAGCGAACTCCGACGAGCAGTACTTC.

The chain has TRBV15 and TRBJ1-4; D is perhaps TRBD1 (5 bases). This CDR3 has 16 amino acids. Germline CDR1 and CDR2: LNHNV and YYDKDF (reference sequence). Trimming cost V 0 bases and J 10 bases, with 18 bases left between them. CDR3 in DNA: TGTGCCACCAGCAGAGAAGGCGGGGCCCAAACCGGAAAACTGTTTTTT. Its protein product is CATSREGGAQTGKLFF.

The chain couples TRBV5-1 to TRBJ2-1; weak D call: TRBD1 (6 bases). CDR1 and CDR2 from the germline V gene are SGHRS and YFSETQ. The V end was cut by 4 bases, the J end by 7 bases, with 12 bases between. This CDR3 comprises 13 residues. CDR3 region: CASSPGQINEQFF. The CDR3 bases are TGCGCCAGCAGCCCCGGACAGATTAATGAGCAGTTCTTC.

The gene calls are TRBV29-1 and TRBJ2-1; 7 bases align to TRBD2. Germline values: CDR1 SQVTM, CDR2 ANQGSEA. The CDR3 is 15 amino acids. Trimming at V came to 3 bases and at J to 2 bases, leaving 7 bases not matched to a gene. This chain's CDR3 is CSVEAASGTYNEQFF. The CDR3 coding sequence is TGCAGCGTTGAGGCGGCTAGCGGAACCTACAATGAGCAGTTCTTC.

This clone was counted once. The rearrangement uses TRBV18 and TRBJ2-3; TRBD1 aligns across 10 bases. The CDR3 consists of 17 residues. V lost 2 bases and J lost 2; bases outside the gene matches: 7. Per germline, CDR1 KGHSH and CDR2 LQKENI. The CDR3 coding sequence is TGTGCCAGCTCACCAGAGATGACAGGGGGCTCCACAGATACGCAGTATTTT. This sequence encodes CASSPEMTGGSTDTQYF.

The genes are TRBV9 and TRBJ2-2; 7 bases fit TRBD1. There are 15 residues in the CDR3. Per germline, CDR1 SGDLS and CDR2 YYNGEE. V lost 0 bases, J lost 7 bases, and 6 bases stayed unmatched. The CDR3 DNA reads TGTGCCAGCAGCGTAGCAACAGGGGCAGGCGGGGAGCTGTTTTTT. Protein: CASSVATGAGGELFF.

This clone occurred a few times. The chain combines TRBV21-1 with TRBJ2-1; the table's D call, TRBD1, has no DNA check behind it. TRBV21-1 is tagged as a pseudogene. CDR3 length equals 15 residues. The CDR3, as DNA: TGTGCCAGCAGCAAAGACAGGGCCATCAACAATGAGCAGTTCTTC. Translation: CASSKDRAINNEQFF.

This clone was seen a few times. J is TRBJ1-1 and V is TRBV7-2, with 7 bases matching TRBD1. The germline gives CDR1 SGHTA, CDR2 FQGNSA. This CDR3 contains 14 residues. Unmatched junction bases numbered 9, after V lost 6 bases and J lost 5 bases. The CDR3 loop is CASRTGQARTEAFF. CDR3 bases: TGTGCCAGCAGAACCGGACAGGCGAGGACTGAAGCTTTCTTT. Filled out from reference TRBV7-2 and TRBJ1-1, the complete variable domain reads GAGVSQSPSNKVTEKGKDVELRCDPISGHTALYWYRQSLGQGLEFLIYFQGNSAPDKSGLPSDRFSAERTGGSVSTLTIQRTQQEDSAVYLCASRTGQARTEAFFGQGTRLTVV.

CDR3 protein: CSASSWQEGAPLHF. The CDR3 DNA sequence: TGCAGTGCTAGTTCGTGGCAGGAGGGAGCACCCCTCCACTTT. The V and J genes are TRBV20-1 and TRBJ1-6; D call uncertain. The V gene lost 3 bases and the J gene lost 11 bases, with 17 bases spanning the gap. The CDR3 contains 14 residues. Germline V CDR1 and CDR2: DFQATT, SNEGSKA (reference sequence).

In nucleotides, the CDR3 is TGTGCCAGCAGCCCTGGATACGAGCAGTACTTC. Its protein product is CASSPGYEQYF. The rearrangement links TRBV7-9 to TRBJ2-7; D is unclear. Germline V lookup: CDR1 SEHNR, CDR2 FQNEAQ (reference sequence). The CDR3 runs to 11 residues. Trimming cost V 5 bases and J 4 bases, with 6 bases left between them.